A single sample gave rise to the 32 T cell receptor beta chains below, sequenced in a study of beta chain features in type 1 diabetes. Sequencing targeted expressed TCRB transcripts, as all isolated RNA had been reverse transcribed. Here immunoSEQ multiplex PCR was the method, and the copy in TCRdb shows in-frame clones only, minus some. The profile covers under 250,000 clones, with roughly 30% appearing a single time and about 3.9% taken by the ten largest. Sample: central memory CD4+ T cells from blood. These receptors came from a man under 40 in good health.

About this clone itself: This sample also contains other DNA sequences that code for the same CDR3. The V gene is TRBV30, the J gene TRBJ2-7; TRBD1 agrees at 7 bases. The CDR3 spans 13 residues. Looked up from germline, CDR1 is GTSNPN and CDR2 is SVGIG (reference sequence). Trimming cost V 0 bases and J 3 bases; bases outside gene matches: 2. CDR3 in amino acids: CAWSVRDSYEQYF. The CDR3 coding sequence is TGTGCCTGGAGTGTACGGGACAGCTACGAGCAGTACTTC.

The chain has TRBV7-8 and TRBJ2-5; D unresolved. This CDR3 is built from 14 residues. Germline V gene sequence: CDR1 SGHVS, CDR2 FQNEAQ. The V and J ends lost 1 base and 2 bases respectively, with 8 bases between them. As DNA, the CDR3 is TGTGCCAGCAGCTTAGGGATCCAACAAGAGACCCAGTACTTC. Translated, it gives CASSLGIQQETQYF. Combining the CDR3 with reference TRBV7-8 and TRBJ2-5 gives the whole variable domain GAGVSQSPRYKVAKRGQDVALRCDPISGHVSLFWYQQALGQGPEFLTYFQNEAQLDKSGLPSDRFFAERPEGSVSTLKIQRTQQEDSAVYLCASSLGIQQETQYFGPGTRLLVL.

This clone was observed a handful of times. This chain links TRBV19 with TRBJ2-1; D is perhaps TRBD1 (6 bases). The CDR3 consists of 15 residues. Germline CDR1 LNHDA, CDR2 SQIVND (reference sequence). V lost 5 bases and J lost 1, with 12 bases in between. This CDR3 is CASSRTAQSYNEQFF. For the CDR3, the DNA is TGTGCCAGTAGTCGGACAGCCCAATCCTACAATGAGCAGTTCTTC. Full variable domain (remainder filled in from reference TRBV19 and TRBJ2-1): DGGITQSPKYLFRKEGQNVTLSCEQNLNHDAMYWYRQDPGQGLRLIYYSQIVNDFQKGDIAEGYSVSREKKESFPLTVTSAQKNPTAFYLCASSRTAQSYNEQFFGPGTRLTVL.

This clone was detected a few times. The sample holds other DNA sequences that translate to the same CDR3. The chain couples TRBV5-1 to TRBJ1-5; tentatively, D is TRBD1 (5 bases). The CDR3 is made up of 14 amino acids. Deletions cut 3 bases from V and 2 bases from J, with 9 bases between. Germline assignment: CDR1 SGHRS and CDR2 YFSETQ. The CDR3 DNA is TGCGCCAGCAGCTCGGGGGAGCGCAATCAGCCCCAGCATTTT. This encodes CASSSGERNQPQHF.

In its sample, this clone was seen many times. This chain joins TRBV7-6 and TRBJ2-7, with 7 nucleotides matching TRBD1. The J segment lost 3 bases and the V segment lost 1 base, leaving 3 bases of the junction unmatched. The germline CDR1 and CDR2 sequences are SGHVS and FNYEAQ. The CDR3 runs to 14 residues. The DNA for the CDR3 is TGTGCCAGCAGCTTAGACAGGGGATACTACGAGCAGTACTTC. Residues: CASSLDRGYYEQYF.

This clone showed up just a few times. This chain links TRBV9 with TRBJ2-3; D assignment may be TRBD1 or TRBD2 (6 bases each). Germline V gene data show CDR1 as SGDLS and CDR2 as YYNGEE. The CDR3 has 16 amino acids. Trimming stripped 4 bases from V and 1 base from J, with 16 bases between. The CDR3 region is CASSPLRGAGTDTQYF. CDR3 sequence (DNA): TGTGCCAGCAGCCCTCTAAGGGGGGCAGGCACAGATACGCAGTATTTT.

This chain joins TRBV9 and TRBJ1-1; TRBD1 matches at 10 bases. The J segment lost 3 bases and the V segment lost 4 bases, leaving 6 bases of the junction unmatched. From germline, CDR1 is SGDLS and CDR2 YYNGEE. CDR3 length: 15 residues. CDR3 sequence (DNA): TGTGCCAGCAGCCCCCGACAGGGGGCCGACACTGAAGCTTTCTTT. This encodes CASSPRQGADTEAFF.

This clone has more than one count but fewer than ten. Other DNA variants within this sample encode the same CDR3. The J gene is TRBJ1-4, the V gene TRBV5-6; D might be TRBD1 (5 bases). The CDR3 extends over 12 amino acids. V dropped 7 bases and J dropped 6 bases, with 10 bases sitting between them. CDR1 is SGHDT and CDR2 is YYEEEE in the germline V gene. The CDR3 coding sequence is TGTGCCAGCTCCCCGGGGGATGAAAAACTGTTTTTT. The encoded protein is CASSPGDEKLFF.

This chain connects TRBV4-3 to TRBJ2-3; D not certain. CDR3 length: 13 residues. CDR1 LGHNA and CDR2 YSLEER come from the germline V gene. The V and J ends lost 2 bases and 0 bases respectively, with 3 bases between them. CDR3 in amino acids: CASSQTSTDTQYF. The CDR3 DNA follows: TGCGCCAGCAGCCAAACAAGCACAGATACGCAGTATTTT.

DNA for the CDR3: TGTGCCAGCAGCGCATCCCCTACGGGTGAGCAGTTCTTC. It specifies CASSASPTGEQFF. The chain is built from TRBV7-2 and TRBJ2-1; D is unresolved. Germline V gene sequence: CDR1 SGHTA, CDR2 FQGNSA. V was shortened by 5 bases and J by 9 bases, with 14 bases between the two germline ends. The CDR3 sequence is 13 residues long.

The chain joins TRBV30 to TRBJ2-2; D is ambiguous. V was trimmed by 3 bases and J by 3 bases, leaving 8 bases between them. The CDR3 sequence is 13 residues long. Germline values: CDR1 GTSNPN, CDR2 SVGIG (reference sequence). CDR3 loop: CAWRGSYTGELFF. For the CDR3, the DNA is TGTGCCTGGAGGGGGTCCTACACCGGGGAGCTGTTTTTT.

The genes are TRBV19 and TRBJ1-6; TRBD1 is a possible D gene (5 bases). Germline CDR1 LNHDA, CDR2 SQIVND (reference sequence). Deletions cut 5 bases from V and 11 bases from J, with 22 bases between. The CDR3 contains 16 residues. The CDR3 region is CASSVNRDRPRAPLHF. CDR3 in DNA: TGTGCCAGTAGTGTTAACCGGGACCGCCCTCGGGCACCCCTCCACTTT.

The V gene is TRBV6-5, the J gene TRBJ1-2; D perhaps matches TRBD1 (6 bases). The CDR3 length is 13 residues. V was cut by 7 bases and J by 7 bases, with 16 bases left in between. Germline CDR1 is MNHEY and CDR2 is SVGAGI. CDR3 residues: CASTIGGRSGYTF. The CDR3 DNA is TGTGCCAGCACCATTGGGGGGCGAAGTGGCTACACCTTC.

This CDR3 reads CASGPDGRSYEQYF. The CDR3 bases are TGTGCCAGCGGCCCTGACGGCCGCTCCTACGAGCAGTACTTC. The chain employs TRBV7-9 and TRBJ2-7; D remains ambiguous. Per germline, CDR1 SEHNR and CDR2 FQNEAQ (reference sequence). The CDR3 has 14 residues. With 8 bases removed from V and 0 bases from J, the gap between germline ends came to 14 bases.

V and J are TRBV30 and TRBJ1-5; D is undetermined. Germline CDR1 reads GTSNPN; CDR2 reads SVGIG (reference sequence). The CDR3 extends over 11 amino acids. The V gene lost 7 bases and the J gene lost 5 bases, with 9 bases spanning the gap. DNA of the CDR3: TGTGCCTCTGGGTGGGATCAGCCCCAGCATTTT. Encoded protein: CASGWDQPQHF.

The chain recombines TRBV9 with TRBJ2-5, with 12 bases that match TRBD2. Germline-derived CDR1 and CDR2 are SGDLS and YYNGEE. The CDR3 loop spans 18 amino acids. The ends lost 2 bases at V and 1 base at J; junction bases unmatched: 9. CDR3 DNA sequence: TGTGCCAGCAGCGTGGGACTAGCGGGCACTACGGGCCAAGAGACCCAGTACTTC. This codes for CASSVGLAGTTGQETQYF.

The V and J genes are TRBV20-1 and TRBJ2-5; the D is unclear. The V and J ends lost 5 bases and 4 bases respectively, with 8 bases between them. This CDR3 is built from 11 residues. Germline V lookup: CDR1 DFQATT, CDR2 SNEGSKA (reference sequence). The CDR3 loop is CSAHVIETQYF. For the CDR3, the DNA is TGCAGTGCTCACGTCATAGAGACCCAGTACTTC.

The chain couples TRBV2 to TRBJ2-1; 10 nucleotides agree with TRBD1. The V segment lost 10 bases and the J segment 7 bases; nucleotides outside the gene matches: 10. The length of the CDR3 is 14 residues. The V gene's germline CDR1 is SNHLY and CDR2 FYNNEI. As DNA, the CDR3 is TGTGCCACCTCCCGGGACAGGGGAGGGAATGAGCAGTTCTTC. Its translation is CATSRDRGGNEQFF.

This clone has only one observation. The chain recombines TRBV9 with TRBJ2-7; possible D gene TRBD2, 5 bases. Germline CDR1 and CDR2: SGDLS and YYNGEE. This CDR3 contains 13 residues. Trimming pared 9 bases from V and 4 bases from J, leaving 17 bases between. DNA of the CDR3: TGTGCCACCTCCGGCGGGCCGGGTTACGAGCAGTACTTC. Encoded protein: CATSGGPGYEQYF.

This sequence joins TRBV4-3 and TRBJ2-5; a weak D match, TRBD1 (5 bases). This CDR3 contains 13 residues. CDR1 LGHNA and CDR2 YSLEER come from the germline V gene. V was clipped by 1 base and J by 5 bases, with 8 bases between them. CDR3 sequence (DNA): TGCGCCAGCAGCCAAGGACAGAGGGAGACCCAGTACTTC. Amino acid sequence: CASSQGQRETQYF.

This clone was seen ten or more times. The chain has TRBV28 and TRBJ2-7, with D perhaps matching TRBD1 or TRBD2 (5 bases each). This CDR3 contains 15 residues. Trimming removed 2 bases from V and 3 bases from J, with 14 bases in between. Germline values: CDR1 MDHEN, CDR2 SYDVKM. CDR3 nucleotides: TGTGCCAGCAGTTTAAGTCGCCAGGGACGCTACGAGCAGTACTTC. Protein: CASSLSRQGRYEQYF.

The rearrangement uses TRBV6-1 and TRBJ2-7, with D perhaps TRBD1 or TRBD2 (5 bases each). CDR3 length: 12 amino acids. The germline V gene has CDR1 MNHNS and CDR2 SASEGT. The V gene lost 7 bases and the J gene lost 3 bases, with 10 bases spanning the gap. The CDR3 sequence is CASMGDFYEQYF. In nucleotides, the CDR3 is TGTGCCAGCATGGGGGATTTCTACGAGCAGTACTTC.

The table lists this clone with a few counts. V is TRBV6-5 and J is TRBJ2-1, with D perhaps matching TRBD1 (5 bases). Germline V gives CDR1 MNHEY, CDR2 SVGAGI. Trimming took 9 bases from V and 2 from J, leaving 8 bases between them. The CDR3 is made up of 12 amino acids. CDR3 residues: CASGQTYNEQFF. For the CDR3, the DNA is TGTGCCAGTGGACAAACCTACAATGAGCAGTTCTTC.

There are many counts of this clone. Written as DNA, the CDR3 is TGTGCCATCAGCGCTGACAGGGAGGGAAACACCATATATTTT. Translating gives CAISADREGNTIYF. The chain recombines TRBV10-3 with TRBJ1-3; 7 nucleotides agree with TRBD1. This CDR3 has 14 residues. Germline loops: CDR1 ENHRY, CDR2 SYGVKD. With V trimmed by 6 bases and J by 4 bases, 6 bases remained unmatched.

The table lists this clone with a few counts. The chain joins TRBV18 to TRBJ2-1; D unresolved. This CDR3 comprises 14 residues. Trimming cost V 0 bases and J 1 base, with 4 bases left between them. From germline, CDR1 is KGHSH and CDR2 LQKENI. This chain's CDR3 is CASSPPGSYNEQFF. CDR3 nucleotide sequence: TGTGCCAGCTCACCACCGGGATCCTACAATGAGCAGTTCTTC.

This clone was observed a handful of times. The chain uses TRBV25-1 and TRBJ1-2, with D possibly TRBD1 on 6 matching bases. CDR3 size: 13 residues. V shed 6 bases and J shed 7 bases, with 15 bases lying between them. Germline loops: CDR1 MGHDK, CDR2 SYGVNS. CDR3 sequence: CASRGDTRSGYTF. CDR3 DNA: TGTGCCAGCAGGGGGGACACCCGGAGTGGCTACACCTTC.

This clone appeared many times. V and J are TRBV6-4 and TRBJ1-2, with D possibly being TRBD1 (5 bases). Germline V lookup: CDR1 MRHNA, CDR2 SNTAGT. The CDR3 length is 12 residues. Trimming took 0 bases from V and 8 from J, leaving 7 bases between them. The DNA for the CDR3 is TGTGCCAGCAGTGACTCGTCAGGGGGCTACACCTTC. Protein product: CASSDSSGGYTF.

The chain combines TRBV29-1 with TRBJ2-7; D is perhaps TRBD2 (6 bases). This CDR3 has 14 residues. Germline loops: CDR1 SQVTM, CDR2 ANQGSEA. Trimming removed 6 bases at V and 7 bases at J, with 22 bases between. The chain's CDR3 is CSVGPGATVEEQYF. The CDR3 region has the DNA TGCAGCGTCGGACCGGGAGCTACGGTGGAGGAGCAGTACTTC.

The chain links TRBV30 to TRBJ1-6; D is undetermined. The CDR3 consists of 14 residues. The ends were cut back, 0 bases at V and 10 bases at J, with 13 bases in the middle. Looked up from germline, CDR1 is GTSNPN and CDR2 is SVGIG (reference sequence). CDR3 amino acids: CAWSVSGYFSPLHF. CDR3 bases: TGTGCCTGGAGTGTTAGTGGGTACTTCTCACCCCTCCACTTT.

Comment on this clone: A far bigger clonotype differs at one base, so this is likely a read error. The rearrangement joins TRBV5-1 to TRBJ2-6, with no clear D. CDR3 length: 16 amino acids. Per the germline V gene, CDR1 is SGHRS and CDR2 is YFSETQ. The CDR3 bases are TGCGCCATCAGCTTGTCGAGTATCTCTGGGGCCAACGTCCTGACTTTC. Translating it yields CAISLSSISGANVLTF.

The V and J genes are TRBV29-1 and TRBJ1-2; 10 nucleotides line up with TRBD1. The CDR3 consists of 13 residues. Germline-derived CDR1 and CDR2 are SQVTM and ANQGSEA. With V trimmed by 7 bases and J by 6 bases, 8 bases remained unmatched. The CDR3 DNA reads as TGCAGCGGTGTAGGGACAGGGGCCCATGGCTACACCTTC. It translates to CSGVGTGAHGYTF.

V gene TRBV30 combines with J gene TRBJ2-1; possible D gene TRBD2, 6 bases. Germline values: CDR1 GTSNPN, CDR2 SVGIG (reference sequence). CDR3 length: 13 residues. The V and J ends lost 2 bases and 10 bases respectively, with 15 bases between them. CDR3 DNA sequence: TGTGCCTGGAGTCCTCTCCCGGAGGGAGAGCAGTTCTTC. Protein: CAWSPLPEGEQFF.